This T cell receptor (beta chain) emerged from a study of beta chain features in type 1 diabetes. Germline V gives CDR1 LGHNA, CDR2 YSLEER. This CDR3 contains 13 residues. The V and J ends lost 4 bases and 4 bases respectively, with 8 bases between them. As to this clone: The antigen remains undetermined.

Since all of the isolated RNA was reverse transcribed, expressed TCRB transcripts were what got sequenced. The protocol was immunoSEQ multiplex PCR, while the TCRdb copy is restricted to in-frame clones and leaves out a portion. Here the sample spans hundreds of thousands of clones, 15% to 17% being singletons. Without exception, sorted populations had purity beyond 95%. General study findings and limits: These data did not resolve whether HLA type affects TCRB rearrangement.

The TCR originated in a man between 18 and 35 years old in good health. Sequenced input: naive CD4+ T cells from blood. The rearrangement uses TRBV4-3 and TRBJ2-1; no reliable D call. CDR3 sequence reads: CASSRGYYNEQFF. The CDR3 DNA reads TGCGCCAGCAGCCGAGGCTATTACAATGAGCAGTTCTTC.